Below are 25 T cell receptor beta chains sequenced from a single sample in a study of blood T cell repertoires in COVID-19. Sequenced by immunoSEQ multiplex PCR; TCRdb stores in-frame clones only, minus some. This table has about 250,000 clones, 70% to 90% appearing once. Sequencing was carried out using peripheral blood. These receptors all come from a man aged 45-65 years with active or convalescent COVID-19.

This clone was detected a few times. CDR3: CASSAQGDWGGYTF. DNA of the CDR3: TGTGCCAGCAGTGCACAGGGGGACTGGGGGGGCTACACCTTC. The chain uses TRBV2 and TRBJ1-2, with 8 nucleotides matching TRBD1. CDR1 SNHLY and CDR2 FYNNEI come from the germline V gene. The CDR3 has 14 residues. Losses at the gene ends were 4 bases for V and 8 bases for J; bases not matched to a gene: 9.

The rearrangement uses TRBV29-1 and TRBJ1-1; D unresolved. Germline V gene lookup returns CDR1 SQVTM and CDR2 ANQGSEA. V was trimmed by 5 bases and J by 1 base, leaving 11 bases between them. The CDR3 has 13 residues. The CDR3 reads CSVSWRGNTEAFF. The CDR3 nucleotides are TGCAGCGTTTCATGGCGGGGGAACACTGAAGCTTTCTTT.

The chain recombines TRBV11-1 with TRBJ2-7; 7 nucleotides agree with TRBD1. The germline V gene has CDR1 SGHAT and CDR2 FQDESV (reference sequence). The CDR3 is 13 amino acids. Trimming cost V 1 base and J 3 bases; bases outside gene matches: 0. In nucleotides, the CDR3 is TGTGCCAGCAGCTTAGGGGACAGCTACGAGCAGTACTTC. This translates into CASSLGDSYEQYF.

The V gene is TRBV2, the J gene TRBJ2-1; 14 positions agree with TRBD2. The CDR3 has 15 residues. V dropped 6 bases and J dropped 8; count of bases not matched to a gene: 6. CDR1 and CDR2 (germline): SNHLY, FYNNEI. CDR3 DNA: TGTGCCAGCAGCTCGACTAGCGGGAGGGCCGATGAGCAGTTCTTC. It codes for CASSSTSGRADEQFF. The whole variable domain, filled in from reference TRBV2 and TRBJ2-1, reads EPEVTQTPSHQVTQMGQEVILRCVPISNHLYFYWYRQILGQKVEFLVSFYNNEISEKSEIFDDQFSVERPDGSNFTLKIRSTKLEDSAMYFCASSSTSGRADEQFFGPGTRLTVL.

This chain connects TRBV14 to TRBJ2-7; 8 nucleotides align to TRBD2. Germline V gene sequence: CDR1 SGHDN, CDR2 FVKESK. This CDR3 is 15 amino acids long. J gave up 9 bases and V 1 base, and 11 bases lay outside the gene matches. This chain's CDR3 is CASSQGGTSASRQYF. The CDR3, as DNA: TGTGCCAGCAGCCAAGGGGGGACTAGTGCATCGCGGCAGTACTTC.

The gene calls are TRBV18 and TRBJ2-5, with D possibly being TRBD2 (5 bases). Looked up from germline, CDR1 is KGHSH and CDR2 is LQKENI. V lost 0 bases to trimming and J lost 5 bases, with 13 bases between them. This CDR3 is 15 amino acids long. CDR3 sequence (DNA): TGTGCCAGCTCACCACCGATGGGAGTCCGGGAGACCCAGTACTTC. Amino acid sequence: CASSPPMGVRETQYF. Complete variable domain (other parts from reference TRBV18 and TRBJ2-5): NAGVMQNPRHLVRRRGQEARLRCSPMKGHSHVYWYRQLPEEGLKFMVYLQKENIIDESGMPKERFSAEFPKEGPSILRIQQVVRGDSAAYFCASSPPMGVRETQYFGPGTRLLVL.

V usage is TRBV7-2 and J usage is TRBJ2-7; 8 nucleotides agree with TRBD2. The CDR3 totals 15 residues. V trimming: 3 bases; J trimming: 0 bases; junction bases outside the gene matches: 4. The germline CDR1 and CDR2 sequences are SGHTA and FQGNSA. CDR3 bases: TGTGCCAGCAGCTTTACGACTAGCGCCTCCTACGAGCAGTACTTC. Translating gives CASSFTTSASYEQYF.

The chain has TRBV3-1 (or the pseudogene TRBV3-2) and TRBJ2-5, with 7 bases matching TRBD1. This CDR3 is 15 amino acids long. CDR1 and CDR2 from the germline V gene are LGHDT and YNNKEL (reference sequence). V lost 4 bases, J lost 1 base, and 6 bases stayed unmatched. CDR3 nucleotides: TGTGCCAGCAGCCTTGACAGGGTTTTCCAAGAGACCCAGTACTTC. It specifies CASSLDRVFQETQYF.

This clone was found a few times. The chain carries TRBV7-9 and TRBJ2-5, with D tentatively TRBD2 (5 bases). CDR1 and CDR2 (germline): SEHNR, FQNEAQ (reference sequence). The CDR3 contains 15 residues. The V end was cut by 2 bases, the J end by 5 bases, with 15 bases between. In DNA form, the CDR3 reads TGTGCCAGCAGCTTAAGTTTAGGACTTGGGGAGACCCAGTACTTC. Translating it yields CASSLSLGLGETQYF.

Worth noting for this clone: In the same sample, other DNA sequences code for this CDR3. The chain employs TRBV6-5 and TRBJ2-7; D may be TRBD2 (5 bases). Germline V CDR1 and CDR2: MNHEY, SVGAGI. Trimming took off 2 bases at V and 1 base at J, with 12 bases between the two ends. The CDR3 has 15 residues. The CDR3 DNA reads TGTGCCAGCAGTTACAGCGGACGAGGTTCCTACGAGCAGTACTTC. Residues: CASSYSGRGSYEQYF.

The V and J genes are TRBV6-6 and TRBJ2-7; 8 positions agree with TRBD2. CDR1 is MNHNY, CDR2 SVGAGI, per germline (reference sequence). J gave up 2 bases and V 7 bases, and 1 base lay outside the gene matches. The CDR3 has 12 residues. The CDR3 DNA reads as TGTGCCAGCACCGGGAGGGCCTACGAGCAGTACTTC. Its translation: CASTGRAYEQYF.

This clone has only a few counts. The gene calls are TRBV28 and TRBJ1-1; 10 bases match TRBD1. This CDR3 is built from 15 residues. V gave up 6 bases and J gave up 2 bases; unmatched junction bases: 6. CDR1 is MDHEN, CDR2 SYDVKM, per germline. The DNA for the CDR3 is TGTGCCAGCAGCCCGGGGACAGGGGATAACACTGAAGCTTTCTTT. This translates into CASSPGTGDNTEAFF.

The CDR3 DNA is TGTGCCAGCAGTCTAATGGGGACAGGCGGGACCCAGTACTTC. Its protein product is CASSLMGTGGTQYF. The chain carries TRBV28 and TRBJ2-5; 8 bases are a match to TRBD1. The CDR3 loop spans 14 amino acids. Per germline, CDR1 MDHEN and CDR2 SYDVKM. V trimming: 5 bases; J trimming: 7 bases; junction bases outside the gene matches: 9.

V usage is TRBV7-9 and J usage is TRBJ2-2; TRBD1 might be the D (6 bases). V lost 2 bases, J lost 6 bases, and 7 bases lay in between. This CDR3 spans 13 amino acids. CDR1 SEHNR and CDR2 FQNEAQ come from the germline V gene (reference sequence). As DNA, the CDR3 is TGTGCCAGCAGCTTAACAGGGTCCGGGGAGCTGTTTTTT. Translation gives CASSLTGSGELFF.

CDR3 nucleotide sequence: TGTGCCAGCAGTGAAACAGGTGTTTATTCACCCCTCCACTTT. This translates into CASSETGVYSPLHF. The chain links TRBV25-1 to TRBJ1-6; TRBD1 might be the D (5 bases). In germline, CDR1 is MGHDK, CDR2 SYGVNS. Trimming took 2 bases from V and 8 from J, leaving 10 bases between them. The CDR3 has 14 residues. Full variable domain (rest looked up from reference TRBV25-1 and TRBJ1-6): EADIYQTPRYLVIGTGKKITLECSQTMGHDKMYWYQQDPGMELHLIHYSYGVNSTEKGDLSSESTVSRIRTEHFPLTLESARPSHTSQYLCASSETGVYSPLHFGNGTRLTVT.

The chain employs TRBV19 and TRBJ1-5; D possibly corresponds to TRBD1 (5 bases). V shed 7 bases and J shed 6 bases, with 13 bases lying between them. This CDR3 contains 13 residues. CDR1 is LNHDA, CDR2 SQIVND, per germline (reference sequence). The CDR3 region has the DNA TGTGCCAGTAACTTCAGGGCGAGTCAGCCCCAGCATTTT. It is translated as CASNFRASQPQHF. The full variable domain, its missing parts supplied by reference TRBV19 and TRBJ1-5, is DGGITQSPKYLFRKEGQNVTLSCEQNLNHDAMYWYRQDPGQGLRLIYYSQIVNDFQKGDIAEGYSVSREKKESFPLTVTSAQKNPTAFYLCASNFRASQPQHFGDGTRLSIL.

The chain employs TRBV12-3 or TRBV12-4 and TRBJ2-3; 8 bases are a match to TRBD1. The CDR3 runs 11 residues. V was clipped by 5 bases and J by 13 bases; unmatched bases: 5. The CDR3 spells CASSRQGREYF. CDR3 sequence (DNA): TGTGCCAGCAGTAGACAGGGGCGGGAGTATTTT.

CDR3 in DNA: TGCGCCAGCAGCTTGGAGCCAGGGTTGAATGAGCAGTTCTTC. As protein: CASSLEPGLNEQFF. J is TRBJ2-1 and V is TRBV5-1; tentatively, D is TRBD1 (5 bases). CDR1 is SGHRS, CDR2 YFSETQ, per germline. V lost 0 bases, J lost 7 bases, and 11 bases lay in between. CDR3 size: 14 residues.

The chain is built from TRBV7-9 and TRBJ2-7, with 10 positions matching TRBD2. The CDR3 consists of 14 residues. V was pared by 6 bases and J by 6 bases, with 8 bases of the junction left unmatched. Germline V gene lookup returns CDR1 SEHNR and CDR2 FQNEAQ (reference sequence). This CDR3 reads CASRPSGRVGEQYF. The CDR3 DNA is TGTGCCAGCAGACCCAGCGGGAGGGTCGGCGAGCAGTACTTC.

This chain links TRBV29-1 with TRBJ2-3; D is unclear. V lost 4 bases, J lost 2 bases, and 10 bases lay in between. The CDR3 sequence is 13 residues long. CDR1 is SQVTM, CDR2 ANQGSEA, per germline. CDR3 sequence reads: CSVAADPTDTQYF. CDR3 DNA sequence: TGCAGCGTTGCGGCGGATCCCACAGATACGCAGTATTTT.

The chain is built from TRBV7-2 and TRBJ2-5; TRBD2 aligns across 7 bases. The V gene end was trimmed by 2 bases and the J gene end by 2 bases; junction bases not matched to a gene: 2. CDR1 and CDR2 (germline): SGHTA, FQGNSA. There are 14 residues in the CDR3. CDR3 in amino acids: CASSLKLAQETQYF. CDR3 nucleotide sequence: TGTGCCAGCAGCTTAAAACTAGCGCAAGAGACCCAGTACTTC.

The chain couples TRBV12-3 or TRBV12-4 to TRBJ1-2; no clear D. The CDR3 sequence is 13 residues long. V lost 6 bases to trimming and J lost 8 bases, with 16 bases between them. CDR3 region: CASRHEGPGGYTF. The CDR3 coding sequence is TGTGCCAGCAGACACGAGGGTCCCGGGGGCTACACCTTC.

This clone occurred a few times. The DNA for the CDR3 is TGTGCCAGCAGCCAAGATTGGAGCGGGAGTCGATCGGATACGCAGTATTTT. Translated: CASSQDWSGSRSDTQYF. The rearrangement links TRBV4-2 to TRBJ2-3; 8 bases are a match to TRBD2. CDR1 and CDR2 from the germline V gene are LGHNA and YNFKEQ. The CDR3 is made up of 17 amino acids. V gave up 0 bases and J gave up 6 bases; unmatched junction bases: 11.

CDR3 sequence reads: CAISGGTASNYGYTF. The CDR3 bases are TGTGCCATCAGTGGGGGGACAGCTTCTAACTATGGCTACACCTTC. The rearrangement links TRBV10-3 to TRBJ1-2; 7 nucleotides align to TRBD1. The junction had 5 bases not matched to a gene; V was cut back by 4 bases and J by 0 bases. The germline V gene encodes CDR1 ENHRY and CDR2 SYGVKD. The CDR3 runs to 15 residues.

J is TRBJ2-1 and V is TRBV27; possible D gene TRBD1, 7 bases. Looked up from germline, CDR1 is MNHEY and CDR2 is SMNVEV (reference sequence). CDR3 size: 15 residues. V was cut by 7 bases and J by 4 bases, with 17 bases left in between. The CDR3 bases are TGTGCCAGCACCCCGGGGGACAGATTATACAATGAGCAGTTCTTC. Amino acids: CASTPGDRLYNEQFF.